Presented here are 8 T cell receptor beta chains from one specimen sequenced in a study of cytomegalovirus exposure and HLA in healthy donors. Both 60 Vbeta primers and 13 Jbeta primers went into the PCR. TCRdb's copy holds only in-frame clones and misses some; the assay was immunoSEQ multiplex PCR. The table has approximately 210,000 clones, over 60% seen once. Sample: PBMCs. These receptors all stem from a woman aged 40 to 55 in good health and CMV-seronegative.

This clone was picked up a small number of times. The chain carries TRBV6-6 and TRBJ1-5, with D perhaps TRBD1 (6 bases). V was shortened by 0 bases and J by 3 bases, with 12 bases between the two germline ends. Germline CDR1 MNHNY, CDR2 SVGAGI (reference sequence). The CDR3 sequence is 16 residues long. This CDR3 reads CASSYSTTGPNQPQHF. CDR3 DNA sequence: TGTGCCAGCAGTTACTCGACCACAGGGCCCAATCAGCCCCAGCATTTT.

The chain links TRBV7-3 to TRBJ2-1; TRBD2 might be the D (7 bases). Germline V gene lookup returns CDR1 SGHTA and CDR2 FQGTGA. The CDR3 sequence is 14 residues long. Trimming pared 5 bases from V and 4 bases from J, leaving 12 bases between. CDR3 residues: CASSRGGTYNEQFF. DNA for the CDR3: TGTGCCAGCAGCAGGGGGGGAACTTACAATGAGCAGTTCTTC.

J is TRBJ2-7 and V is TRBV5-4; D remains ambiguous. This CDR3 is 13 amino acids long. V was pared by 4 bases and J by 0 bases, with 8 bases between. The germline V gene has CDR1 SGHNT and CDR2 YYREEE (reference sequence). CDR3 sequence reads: CASSLDFSYEQYV. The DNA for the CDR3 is TGTGCCAGCAGCCTAGACTTCTCCTACGAGCAGTACGTC.

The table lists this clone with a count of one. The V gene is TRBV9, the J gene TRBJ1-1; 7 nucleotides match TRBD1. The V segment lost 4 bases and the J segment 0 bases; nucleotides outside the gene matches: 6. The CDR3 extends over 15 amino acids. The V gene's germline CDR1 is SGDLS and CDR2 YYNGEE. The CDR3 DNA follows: TGTGCCAGCAGCCTCGGGACAGCTCTGAACACTGAAGCTTTCTTT. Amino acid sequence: CASSLGTALNTEAFF.

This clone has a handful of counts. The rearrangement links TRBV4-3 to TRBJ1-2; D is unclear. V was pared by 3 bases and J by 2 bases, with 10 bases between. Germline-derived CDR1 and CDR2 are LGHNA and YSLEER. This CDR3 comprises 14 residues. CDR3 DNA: TGCGCCAGCAGCCAGACTCAGCTGAACTATGGCTACACCTTC. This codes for CASSQTQLNYGYTF.

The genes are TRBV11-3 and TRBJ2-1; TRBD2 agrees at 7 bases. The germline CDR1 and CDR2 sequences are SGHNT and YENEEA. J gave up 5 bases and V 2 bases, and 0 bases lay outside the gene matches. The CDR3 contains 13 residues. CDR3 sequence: CASSLLADNEQFF. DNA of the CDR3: TGTGCCAGCAGCTTACTAGCGGACAATGAGCAGTTCTTC.

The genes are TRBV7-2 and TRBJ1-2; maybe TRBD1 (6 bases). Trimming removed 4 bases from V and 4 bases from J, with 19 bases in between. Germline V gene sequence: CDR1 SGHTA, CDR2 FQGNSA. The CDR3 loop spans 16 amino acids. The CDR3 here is CASSSQSGGGSYGYTF. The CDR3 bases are TGTGCCAGCAGCTCCCAGAGCGGGGGGGGCTCCTATGGCTACACCTTC.

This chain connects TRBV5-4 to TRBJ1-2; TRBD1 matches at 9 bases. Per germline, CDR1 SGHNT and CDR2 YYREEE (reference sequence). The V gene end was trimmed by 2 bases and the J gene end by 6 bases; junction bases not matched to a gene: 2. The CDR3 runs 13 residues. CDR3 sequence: CASSLQGANGYTF. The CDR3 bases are TGTGCCAGCAGCTTACAGGGGGCGAATGGCTACACCTTC. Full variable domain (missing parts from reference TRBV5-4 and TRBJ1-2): ETGVTQSPTHLIKTRGQQVTLRCSSQSGHNTVSWYQQALGQGPQFIFQYYREEENGRGNFPPRFSGLQFPNYSSELNVNALELDDSALYLCASSLQGANGYTFGSGTRLTVV.